Below, 32 T cell receptor beta chains from the same sample are listed, as sequenced in a study of T cells after yellow fever vaccination. TCRdb used MiXCR to reprocess the 5' RACE reads, holding one entry per CDR3 protein. The sample yields about 94,000 distinct CDR3 sequences, about 8.2% seen once. The sample here was CD8+ T cells not binding an NS4B(214-222) dextramer, sorted from PBMCs, taken more than 13 days after the first yellow fever vaccination. Source of these receptors: a man between 18 and 35 years old who received the YFV17D yellow fever vaccine.

This clonotype was seen a handful of times. The chain is built from TRBV6-6 and TRBJ2-3; D is unclear. CDR3 length: 13 amino acids. Germline V CDR1 and CDR2: MNHNY, SVGAGI (reference sequence). Between the trimmed V and J ends, which lost 7 bases and 4 bases, there was a span of 12 bases. CDR3 protein: CASIPFAADTQYF. In DNA, the CDR3 is TGTGCCAGCATTCCCTTCGCGGCAGATACGCAGTATTTT.

In its sample, this clonotype was seen many times. The rearrangement uses TRBV6-1 and TRBJ2-7; D is perhaps TRBD2 (7 bases). This CDR3 region has 14 residues. From germline, CDR1 is MNHNS and CDR2 SASEGT. Trimming pared 8 bases from V and 2 bases from J, leaving 16 bases between. The CDR3 loop reads CASSWRGPTYEQYF. CDR3 coding DNA: TGTGCCAGCTCCTGGCGGGGGCCGACCTACGAGCAGTACTTC.

This clonotype has just a few counts. The chain carries TRBV20-1 and TRBJ2-5; D ambiguous. From germline, CDR1 is DFQATT and CDR2 SNEGSKA (reference sequence). The V end lost 6 bases, the J end lost 2 bases, and 16 bases lay between the germline ends. This CDR3 contains 14 residues. In nucleotides, the CDR3 is TGCAGTGCACGCCGGTTCGTCCCGCAAGAGACCCAGTACTTC. The encoded protein is CSARRFVPQETQYF.

A few counts support this clonotype. This sequence joins TRBV9 and TRBJ2-2; tentatively, D is TRBD2 (6 bases). V was cut by 3 bases and J by 4 bases, with 7 bases left in between. The CDR3 loop spans 13 amino acids. Germline CDR1 SGDLS, CDR2 YYNGEE. The CDR3: CASSAGGTGELFF. CDR3 nucleotides: TGTGCCAGCAGCGCCGGGGGCACCGGGGAGCTGTTTTTT.

This clonotype occurred a few times. The chain joins TRBV29-1 to TRBJ1-5; no clear D gene. Germline V gives CDR1 SQVTM, CDR2 ANQGSEA. There are 13 residues in the CDR3. Deletions cut 6 bases from V and 0 bases from J, with 9 bases between. This CDR3 reads CSVQGDSNQPQHF. CDR3 in DNA: TGCAGCGTCCAAGGAGATAGCAATCAGCCCCAGCATTTT.

This sequence joins TRBV12-3 or TRBV12-4 and TRBJ1-5, with 8 bases aligning to TRBD1. V was pared by 6 bases and J by 2 bases, with 6 bases of the junction left unmatched. CDR3 length equals 15 residues. As DNA, the CDR3 is TGTGCCAGCAGCCGCACAGGGGGAGGCAATCAGCCCCAGCATTTT. Residues: CASSRTGGGNQPQHF.

Only a few counts were recorded for this clonotype. The chain recombines TRBV4-1 with TRBJ1-1; D not certain. Germline values: CDR1 MGHRA, CDR2 YSYEKL. This CDR3 region has 16 residues. The ends were cut back, 1 base at V and 4 bases at J, with 16 bases in the middle. The CDR3 protein is CASSQGRREWVTEAFF. DNA for the CDR3: TGCGCCAGCAGCCAAGGCAGGAGAGAATGGGTCACTGAAGCTTTCTTT.

This clonotype was counted only a few times. The junction does not match germline at one end; this may be a read error. V usage is TRBV19 and J usage is TRBJ1-1, with D possibly TRBD1 on 6 matching bases. The CDR3 extends over 16 amino acids. Germline loops: CDR1 LNHDA, CDR2 SQIVND (reference sequence). CDR3 region: CDSSQGLDSPNTEAFF. The DNA for the CDR3 is TGTGACAGTAGTCAAGGACTGGACAGCCCGAACACTGAAGCTTTCTTT.

This clonotype was seen ten or more times. V usage is TRBV29-1 and J usage is TRBJ2-2; TRBD2 matches at 11 bases. From germline, CDR1 is SQVTM and CDR2 ANQGSEA. The CDR3 contains 15 residues. J lost 6 bases, V lost 6 bases, and 9 bases had no gene match. CDR3 region: CSVEHSGGESGELFF. The CDR3 DNA reads TGCAGCGTGGAACATAGCGGGGGGGAGTCCGGGGAGCTGTTTTTT.

This clonotype was seen more than once but under ten times. This sequence joins TRBV9 and TRBJ2-5, with TRBD2 identical over 7 bases. The junction had 5 bases not matched to a gene; V was cut back by 0 bases and J by 3 bases. The CDR3 covers 15 residues. CDR1 is SGDLS, CDR2 YYNGEE, per germline. The CDR3 nucleotides are TGTGCCAGCAGCGTAGGTGGACGGGAGGAAGAGACCCAGTACTTC. Translating it yields CASSVGGREEETQYF.

This clonotype was observed a handful of times. The chain uses TRBV4-1 and TRBJ2-7; 9 bases agree with TRBD2. The CDR3 spans 15 residues. Unmatched junction bases numbered 5, after V lost 1 base and J lost 4 bases. Germline CDR1 MGHRA, CDR2 YSYEKL. CDR3 DNA: TGCGCCAGCAGCCAAGCTCCCAGCGGGGGGTACGAGCAGTACGTC. It translates to CASSQAPSGGYEQYV.

This clonotype was recorded a few times. V and J are TRBV6-2 or TRBV6-3 and TRBJ2-7; 8 bases are shared with TRBD1. Germline V gene data show CDR1 as MNHEY and CDR2 as SVGEGT. V lost 2 bases, J lost 7 bases, and 7 bases stayed unmatched. The CDR3 is made up of 14 amino acids. CDR3 coding DNA: TGTGCCAGCAGTTACGCGACAGGGGTTGAAGAGCAGTACTTC. Translated: CASSYATGVEEQYF.

V and J are TRBV12-3 or TRBV12-4 and TRBJ2-2; D unclear. Trimming took 8 bases from V and 1 from J, leaving 14 bases between them. This CDR3 is 15 amino acids long. The CDR3 loop reads CASGTEWQNTGELFF. CDR3 nucleotide sequence: TGTGCCAGCGGCACGGAGTGGCAGAACACCGGGGAGCTGTTTTTT.

The V gene is TRBV7-9, the J gene TRBJ1-6; TRBD1 is a possible D gene (5 bases). The CDR3 has 16 amino acids. The germline V and J ends were trimmed by 6 bases and 0 bases, with 12 bases remaining between them. Germline loops: CDR1 SEHNR, CDR2 FQNEAQ (reference sequence). Written as DNA, the CDR3 is TGTGCCAGCAGTCGACAGTCTAGCTCCTATAATTCACCCCTCCACTTT. This translates into CASSRQSSSYNSPLHF.

This clonotype was detected a few times. The CDR3 DNA follows: TGTGCCAGCAGCCCGAGGGAGCGGGGAGTGTTCAATGAGCAGTTCTTC. Its translation: CASSPRERGVFNEQFF. The chain couples TRBV7-8 to TRBJ2-1, with 7 bases aligning to TRBD2. CDR1 and CDR2 from the germline V gene are SGHVS and FQNEAQ. V was pared by 5 bases and J by 6 bases, with 13 bases of the junction left unmatched. CDR3 length equals 16 residues.

The chain is built from TRBV20-1 and TRBJ2-1, with D perhaps TRBD2 (6 bases). V was cut by 6 bases and J by 7 bases, with 13 bases left in between. Germline CDR1 and CDR2: DFQATT and SNEGSKA (reference sequence). The CDR3 is 12 residues long. DNA for the CDR3: TGCAGTGCCGATATGGGGGGTAATGAGCAGTTCTTC. It yields the protein CSADMGGNEQFF.

This clonotype was found many times. The chain links TRBV6-5 to TRBJ2-2; tentative D call: TRBD1 (5 bases). Germline V gives CDR1 MNHEY, CDR2 SVGAGI. The CDR3 has 16 residues. Trimming took 0 bases from V and 4 from J, leaving 12 bases between them. The CDR3 sequence: CASSYSNYGATGELFF. The CDR3 DNA follows: TGTGCCAGCAGTTACTCGAATTATGGGGCCACCGGGGAGCTGTTTTTT.

This clonotype occurred a few times. The chain recombines TRBV6-1 with TRBJ1-5, with 7 bases fitting TRBD1. This CDR3 is built from 14 residues. The trim removed 6 bases at V and 6 bases at J, leaving 8 bases unmatched. Germline CDR1 is MNHNS and CDR2 is SASEGT. The CDR3 sequence: CASSFTGEAQPQHF. CDR3 bases: TGTGCCAGCAGCTTCACAGGGGAGGCTCAGCCCCAGCATTTT.

This clonotype has only a few counts. V usage is TRBV4-1 and J usage is TRBJ2-5; either TRBD1 or TRBD2 may supply D (6 bases each). V lost 1 base, J lost 4 bases, and 16 bases lay in between. This CDR3 spans 16 amino acids. Germline assignment: CDR1 MGHRA and CDR2 YSYEKL. CDR3 sequence (DNA): TGCGCCAGCAGCCAAGTGGCACCGGGGGCGGGAGAGACCCAGTACTTC. It is translated as CASSQVAPGAGETQYF.

The J gene is TRBJ2-5, the V gene TRBV3-1, with D tentatively TRBD2 (5 bases). The CDR3 runs 15 residues. Germline V gene lookup returns CDR1 LGHDT and CDR2 YNNKEL (reference sequence). V lost 1 base to trimming and J lost 4 bases, with 13 bases between them. The CDR3 here is CASSQGWRSGETQYF. CDR3 nucleotides: TGTGCCAGCAGCCAAGGGTGGAGGAGCGGAGAGACCCAGTACTTC.

A few counts support this clonotype. This rearrangement joins TRBV20-1 to TRBJ2-2; no clear D gene. Germline CDR1 is DFQATT and CDR2 is SNEGSKA (reference sequence). Trimming removed 0 bases from V and 1 base from J, with 6 bases in between. CDR3 length: 14 amino acids. Here the CDR3 DNA reads TGCAGTGCTAGAGATGATAGGAACACCGGGGAGCTGTTTTTT. Amino acid sequence: CSARDDRNTGELFF.

This clonotype was counted between two and nine times. The chain is built from TRBV5-1 and TRBJ2-1, with 7 bases matching TRBD2. The ends lost 4 bases at V and 5 bases at J; junction bases unmatched: 9. CDR1 and CDR2 (germline): SGHRS, YFSETQ. The CDR3 contains 15 residues. CDR3 bases: TGCGCCAGCAGCCCCGGGCTAGCGGCCAACAATGAGCAGTTCTTC. Translation: CASSPGLAANNEQFF.

This chain joins TRBV12-3 or TRBV12-4 and TRBJ2-7, with a weak D call TRBD1 (5 bases). CDR3 length: 15 amino acids. V was shortened by 1 base and J by 6 bases, with 16 bases between the two germline ends. CDR3 bases: TGTGCCAGCAGTTTAGTGGGCCAGGGCCCCGGCGAGCAGTACTTC. Its protein product is CASSLVGQGPGEQYF.

This clonotype was seen a handful of times. The CDR3 sequence is CASSVQGPGDIQYF. Written as DNA, the CDR3 is TGTGCCAGCAGCGTACAGGGTCCGGGGGACATTCAGTACTTC. The chain joins TRBV7-6 to TRBJ2-4, with D possibly being TRBD1 or TRBD2 (6 bases each). Trimming shortened V by 5 bases and J by 8 bases, and 16 bases separated the two germline ends. Looked up from germline, CDR1 is SGHVS and CDR2 is FNYEAQ. The CDR3 covers 14 residues.

The chain uses TRBV5-1 and TRBJ1-1; D perhaps matches TRBD1 (6 bases). Germline CDR1 is SGHRS and CDR2 is YFSETQ. This CDR3 has 14 residues. Trimming left V 4 bases short and J 0 bases short, with 10 bases between. The CDR3 DNA reads as TGCGCCAGCAGCCGGACAGCCCTGAACACTGAAGCTTTCTTT. The encoded protein is CASSRTALNTEAFF.

The V call is TRBV5-4, the J call TRBJ2-4; D gene ambiguous. Trimming cost V 0 bases and J 3 bases, with 22 bases left between them. Germline CDR1 and CDR2: SGHNT and YYREEE (reference sequence). CDR3 length: 19 residues. The DNA of the CDR3 is TGTGCCAGCAGCTTGGTTGGGTTTCCTCGAAGGGTTGTCAAAAACATTCAGTACTTC. Translating gives CASSLVGFPRRVVKNIQYF.

This clonotype has only a few counts. The chain joins TRBV27 to TRBJ2-3; D may be TRBD1 or TRBD2 (6 bases each). The germline V gene has CDR1 MNHEY and CDR2 SMNVEV (reference sequence). The V and J ends lost 8 bases and 2 bases respectively, with 14 bases between them. There are 14 residues in the CDR3. The CDR3 loop reads CASRRGTLTDTQYF. Written as DNA, the CDR3 is TGTGCCAGCCGGAGGGGGACCCTCACAGATACGCAGTATTTT.

This clonotype has a handful of counts. The rearrangement uses TRBV7-6 and TRBJ2-1; 7 bases match TRBD2. The CDR3 covers 15 residues. V gave up 2 bases and J gave up 5 bases; unmatched junction bases: 6. Germline V gives CDR1 SGHVS, CDR2 FNYEAQ. The CDR3 DNA reads as TGTGCCAGCAGCTTAAGGCCGGGGGGTGACAATGAGCAGTTCTTC. Translated, it gives CASSLRPGGDNEQFF.

This clonotype came up a few times. The chain links TRBV7-9 to TRBJ2-2, with TRBD2 matching 12 bases. The V gene end was trimmed by 2 bases and the J gene end by 6 bases; junction bases not matched to a gene: 13. The germline CDR1 and CDR2 sequences are SEHNR and FQNEAQ (reference sequence). The CDR3 is 19 residues long. CDR3 loop: CASSLPPSSGGDLAGELFF. In DNA, the CDR3 is TGTGCCAGCAGCTTACCCCCGTCTAGCGGGGGGGACCTGGCCGGGGAGCTGTTTTTT.

The chain employs TRBV7-3 and TRBJ2-2, with 8 nucleotides matching TRBD2. V dropped 2 bases and J dropped 2; count of bases not matched to a gene: 7. The V gene's germline CDR1 is SGHTA and CDR2 FQGTGA. The CDR3 sequence is 17 residues long. CDR3 nucleotides: TGTGCCAGCAGCTTAGAGCCTAGCGGGTTAAACACCGGGGAGCTGTTTTTT. Its protein product is CASSLEPSGLNTGELFF.

The chain couples TRBV19 to TRBJ2-1, with 11 bases lining up with TRBD2. Losses at the gene ends were 6 bases for V and 6 bases for J; bases not matched to a gene: 4. CDR1 and CDR2 from the germline V gene are LNHDA and SQIVND (reference sequence). CDR3 size: 14 residues. The CDR3 region has the DNA TGTGCCAGTAGCTTTAGCGGGGGGGCCAATGAGCAGTTCTTC. Translated: CASSFSGGANEQFF. Filled out from reference TRBV19 and TRBJ2-1, the complete variable domain reads DGGITQSPKYLFRKEGQNVTLSCEQNLNHDAMYWYRQDPGQGLRLIYYSQIVNDFQKGDIAEGYSVSREKKESFPLTVTSAQKNPTAFYLCASSFSGGANEQFFGPGTRLTVL.

This clonotype was counted ten times or more. The chain uses TRBV7-9 and TRBJ1-1; no firm D call. This CDR3 has 14 residues. The germline CDR1 and CDR2 sequences are SEHNR and FQNEAQ (reference sequence). V was cut by 1 base and J by 0 bases, with 6 bases left in between. CDR3 sequence (DNA): TGTGCCAGCAGCTTAGTGGGCATGAACACTGAAGCTTTCTTT. Its translation: CASSLVGMNTEAFF. Based on the CDR3 plus reference TRBV7-9 and TRBJ1-1, the full variable domain is DTGVSQNPRHKITKRGQNVTFRCDPISEHNRLYWYRQTLGQGPEFLTYFQNEAQLEKSRLLSDRFSAERPKGSFSTLEIQRTEQGDSAMYLCASSLVGMNTEAFFGQGTRLTVV.